The 2 T cell receptor beta chains given below trace back to one sample, sequenced in a study of blood T cells in healthy people across ages. The use of a sample-barcoded 5' primer and a J-beta primer mix characterized a second PCR of roughly 7 to 11 cycles. TCRdb re-analysed the 5' RACE reads in MiXCR, keeping a single row per CDR3 protein. The sample consists of 1.5 million to 2 million distinct CDR3 sequences, approximately 50% of them appearing once. The source material was blood. All receptors derive from a woman aged 40 to 50 in good health.

The chain couples TRBV7-2 to TRBJ2-7, with D hard to call. This CDR3 comprises 16 residues. Germline-derived CDR1 and CDR2 are SGHTA and FQGNSA. Trimming removed 0 bases from V and 9 bases from J, with 21 bases in between. CDR3 DNA sequence: TGTGCCAGCAGCTTAGCGGTAGTATTCACCGGTGTAGGGCAGTACTTC. Amino acid sequence: CASSLAVVFTGVGQYF.

The chain links TRBV4-3 to TRBJ1-6; D uncertain. V lost 0 bases and J lost 6, with 15 bases in between. The CDR3 is 17 amino acids. CDR1 and CDR2 from the germline V gene are LGHNA and YSLEER. The CDR3 nucleotides are TGCGCCAGCAGCCAAGATATTGGTACGGAAGTTAATTCACCCCTCCACTTT. It yields the protein CASSQDIGTEVNSPLHF.